These 22 T cell receptor beta chains were all obtained from the same sample, sequenced in a study of cytomegalovirus exposure and HLA in healthy donors. PCR used 60 Vbeta primers and 13 Jbeta primers. TCRdb's copy holds only in-frame clones and misses some; the assay was immunoSEQ multiplex PCR. The repertoire holds roughly 150,000 clones, with around 66% as singletons. The sequencing sample was made of PBMCs. Receptor source: a woman aged 30 to 39 in good health and CMV-seropositive.

The V and J genes are TRBV7-9 and TRBJ2-3; D is unclear. Germline CDR1 reads SEHNR; CDR2 reads FQNEAQ (reference sequence). With 5 bases removed from V and 4 bases from J, the gap between germline ends came to 7 bases. This CDR3 comprises 12 residues. The CDR3 spells CASSRASDTQYF. Here the CDR3 DNA reads TGTGCCAGCAGCCGCGCTTCAGATACGCAGTATTTT.

V usage is TRBV5-1 and J usage is TRBJ2-1; no firm D call. The CDR3 loop spans 13 amino acids. CDR1 SGHRS and CDR2 YFSETQ come from the germline V gene. Trimming shortened V by 0 bases and J by 10 bases, and 11 bases separated the two germline ends. This CDR3 reads CASSLVPAGEQFF. Here the CDR3 DNA reads TGCGCCAGCAGCTTGGTTCCAGCCGGGGAGCAGTTCTTC.

The chain couples TRBV5-1 to TRBJ2-5, with TRBD1 matching over 7 bases. CDR1 is SGHRS and CDR2 is YFSETQ in the germline V gene. V gave up 1 base and J gave up 2 bases; unmatched junction bases: 8. CDR3 length: 16 amino acids. In DNA, the CDR3 is TGCGCCAGCAGCTTGACCGCGGCAGGGGGACAAGAGACCCAGTACTTC. It is translated as CASSLTAAGGQETQYF.

This chain joins TRBV28 and TRBJ1-1; D ambiguous. The CDR3 has 15 amino acids. Germline values: CDR1 MDHEN, CDR2 SYDVKM. Trimming left V 6 bases short and J 1 base short, with 15 bases between. The CDR3 protein is CASSPTWETNTEAFF. CDR3 nucleotide sequence: TGTGCCAGCAGCCCCACTTGGGAGACGAACACTGAAGCTTTCTTT.

The rearrangement links TRBV5-1 to TRBJ1-2; weak D call: TRBD1 (5 bases). Trimming left V 5 bases short and J 3 bases short, with 17 bases between. Germline CDR1 is SGHRS and CDR2 is YFSETQ. The length of the CDR3 is 15 residues. DNA for the CDR3: TGCGCCAGCAGGGAGGGGTCGCCGGCGGACTATGGCTACACCTTC. Translating gives CASREGSPADYGYTF.

This chain uses TRBV5-1 with TRBJ2-7; tentative D call: TRBD2 (6 bases). CDR1 is SGHRS, CDR2 YFSETQ, per germline. V was cut by 5 bases and J by 2 bases, with 14 bases left in between. The CDR3 is 14 residues long. CDR3 nucleotide sequence: TGCGCCAGCAGGTCCGGGAGAGGGGCCTACGAGCAGTACTTC. This codes for CASRSGRGAYEQYF.

The chain combines TRBV27 with TRBJ1-1; no clear D. The V gene's germline CDR1 is MNHEY and CDR2 SMNVEV (reference sequence). The CDR3 runs to 12 residues. V shed 3 bases and J shed 5 bases, with 7 bases lying between them. The DNA of the CDR3 is TGTGCCAGCAGTTTTAGGCGGACTGAAGCTTTCTTT. Its protein is CASSFRRTEAFF.

The sample holds a few counts of this clone. The chain uses TRBV25-1 and TRBJ2-1; 8 bases fit TRBD1. Germline CDR1 is MGHDK and CDR2 is SYGVNS. The CDR3 sequence is 16 residues long. V trimming: 2 bases; J trimming: 5 bases; junction bases outside the gene matches: 8. CDR3 sequence reads: CASSERRTGPNNEQFF. DNA for the CDR3: TGTGCCAGCAGTGAACGGCGGACAGGGCCTAACAATGAGCAGTTCTTC.

Points on this clone: One end of the junction varies from germline; a read error may be responsible. The chain joins TRBV6-6 to TRBJ2-1; 8 nucleotides line up with TRBD1. This CDR3 contains 15 residues. Germline lookup yields CDR1 MNHNY and CDR2 SVGAGI (reference sequence). CDR3 sequence reads: CASSSLGQGYHEQFF. DNA of the CDR3: TGTGCCAGCAGTTCCCTCGGACAGGGCTACCATGAGCAGTTCTTC.

This clone was detected only a few times. V is TRBV7-9 and J is TRBJ2-3; a possible D gene is TRBD1 (5 bases). This CDR3 is 12 amino acids long. The germline V and J ends were trimmed by 6 bases and 5 bases, with 9 bases remaining between them. Germline V CDR1 and CDR2: SEHNR, FQNEAQ (reference sequence). DNA for the CDR3: TGTGCCAGCAGACAAAGGGGAGATACGCAGTATTTT. This encodes CASRQRGDTQYF.

This clone was counted only a few times. This chain joins TRBV7-2 and TRBJ1-2; D gene ambiguous. CDR3 length: 13 amino acids. Per the germline V gene, CDR1 is SGHTA and CDR2 is FQGNSA. V shed 5 bases and J shed 10 bases, with 17 bases lying between them. In nucleotides, the CDR3 is TGTGCCAGCAGCCACAGCAAACAGATCCCCTACACCTTC. Translating gives CASSHSKQIPYTF.

The CDR3 reads CASSLQGSNSYNEQFF. DNA for the CDR3: TGCGCCAGCAGCCTTCAGGGCTCCAACTCCTACAATGAGCAGTTCTTC. This chain links TRBV4-1 with TRBJ2-1; D perhaps matches TRBD1 (5 bases). Trimming pared 4 bases from V and 0 bases from J, leaving 13 bases between. Germline CDR1 MGHRA, CDR2 YSYEKL. The CDR3 is 16 residues long.

This clone was recorded only once. The V call is TRBV9, the J call TRBJ1-2; 11 nucleotides match TRBD1. CDR1 and CDR2 from the germline V gene are SGDLS and YYNGEE. This CDR3 contains 13 residues. Trimming removed 2 bases from V and 6 bases from J; junction bases left unmatched: 0. The CDR3 loop reads CASSVDRGHGYTF. DNA for the CDR3: TGTGCCAGCAGCGTGGACAGGGGGCATGGCTACACCTTC.

The genes are TRBV28 and TRBJ2-7; possible D gene TRBD1, 6 bases. There are 14 residues in the CDR3. V was cut by 5 bases and J by 1 base, with 12 bases left in between. Germline values: CDR1 MDHEN, CDR2 SYDVKM. CDR3 region: CASSQRTVSYEQYF. For the CDR3, the DNA is TGTGCCAGCAGTCAAAGGACAGTTTCCTACGAGCAGTACTTC. Full variable domain (rest looked up from reference TRBV28 and TRBJ2-7): DVKVTQSSRYLVKRTGEKVFLECVQDMDHENMFWYRQDPGLGLRLIYFSYDVKMKEKGDIPEGYSVSREKKERFSLILESASTNQTSMYLCASSQRTVSYEQYFGPGTRLTVT.

V is TRBV28 and J is TRBJ1-5, with 7 bases that match TRBD1. V dropped 6 bases and J dropped 1; count of bases not matched to a gene: 6. CDR3 length equals 15 residues. Germline lookup yields CDR1 MDHEN and CDR2 SYDVKM. The DNA for the CDR3 is TGTGCCAGCAGGCCCAGGGGGGCGAGCAATCAGCCCCAGCATTTT. As protein: CASRPRGASNQPQHF.

The table lists this clone with a few counts. The genes are TRBV5-8 and TRBJ2-7; 9 bases map to TRBD1. The V gene end was trimmed by 4 bases and the J gene end by 0 bases; junction bases not matched to a gene: 5. The V gene's germline CDR1 is SGHTS and CDR2 YDEGEE. The CDR3 has 15 residues. The CDR3 DNA is TGTGCCAGCAGCCTACCGGGACAGGGCTCCTACGAGCAGTACTTC. It specifies CASSLPGQGSYEQYF. Variable domain in full (rest from reference TRBV5-8 and TRBJ2-7): EAGVTQSPTHLIKTRGQQATLRCSPISGHTSVYWYQQALGLGLQFLLWYDEGEERNRGNFPPRFSGRQFPNYSSELNVNALELEDSALYLCASSLPGQGSYEQYFGPGTRLTVT.

In its sample, this clone was seen a few times. The chain uses TRBV5-4 and TRBJ1-1; unclear D gene. V was cut by 0 bases and J by 11 bases, with 17 bases left in between. CDR3 length: 14 amino acids. Germline V lookup: CDR1 SGHNT, CDR2 YYREEE (reference sequence). The CDR3, as DNA: TGTGCCAGCAGCTTGGCCTTGGTCCCCGGGAGGGCTTTCTTT. Its protein is CASSLALVPGRAFF.

This clone has only a few counts. The genes are TRBV4-2 and TRBJ2-7, with D hard to call. This CDR3 comprises 15 residues. Trimming left V 0 bases short and J 1 base short, with 10 bases between. Germline V gene sequence: CDR1 LGHNA, CDR2 YNFKEQ. CDR3 DNA: TGTGCCAGCAGCCAAGATCCTAGTTGGTCCTACGAGCAGTACTTC. It is translated as CASSQDPSWSYEQYF.

The chain uses TRBV4-1 and TRBJ2-7; 8 positions match TRBD1. V trimming: 1 base; J trimming: 2 bases; junction bases outside the gene matches: 1. Germline CDR1 reads MGHRA; CDR2 reads YSYEKL. CDR3 length: 14 residues. The DNA for the CDR3 is TGCGCCAGCAGCCAAGGGGACAGGACCTACGAGCAGTACTTC. This codes for CASSQGDRTYEQYF.

CDR3 sequence reads: CASSLVIAGDADTQYF. CDR3 DNA: TGTGCCAGCAGCTTGGTAATAGCGGGGGATGCAGATACGCAGTATTTT. The chain recombines TRBV5-6 with TRBJ2-3, with 9 bases identical to TRBD2. Germline CDR1 SGHDT, CDR2 YYEEEE. V shed 0 bases and J 4 bases; nucleotides not matched to a gene: 6. This CDR3 contains 16 residues. Variable domain in full (rest from reference TRBV5-6 and TRBJ2-3): DAGVTQSPTHLIKTRGQQVTLRCSPKSGHDTVSWYQQALGQGPQFIFQYYEEEERQRGNFPDRFSGHQFPNYSSELNVNALLLGDSALYLCASSLVIAGDADTQYFGPGTRLTVL.

J is TRBJ2-7 and V is TRBV2; TRBD2 matches at 7 bases. This CDR3 is built from 16 residues. V lost 1 base, J lost 2 bases, and 8 bases stayed unmatched. Germline loops: CDR1 SNHLY, CDR2 FYNNEI. The CDR3 bases are TGTGCCAGCAGTGAAGGCGTGTTAGCGGGTGCCTACGAGCAGTACTTC. The encoded protein is CASSEGVLAGAYEQYF.

This rearrangement joins TRBV4-2 to TRBJ1-3; 7 bases are a match to TRBD1. CDR1 is LGHNA and CDR2 is YNFKEQ in the germline V gene. V dropped 3 bases and J dropped 2; count of bases not matched to a gene: 4. CDR3 size: 15 residues. CDR3 bases: TGTGCCAGCAGCCAGGCAGGGGGGCCTGGAAACACCATATATTTT. Translated: CASSQAGGPGNTIYF.